This T cell receptor beta chain was profiled in a study of cytomegalovirus exposure and HLA in healthy donors. The PCR employed 60 Vbeta primers together with 13 Jbeta primers. Data came from immunoSEQ multiplex PCR; TCRdb stores just in-frame clones and leaves some out. The sample records some 160,000 clones, around four fifths being singletons. With regard to this clone: The antigen is not known.

Study-wide results and limits: Later on, an analysis tied approximately 17,000 TCR beta sequences to HLA alleles at 0.05 false discovery rate. From TCR beta sequences, most subjects' HLA-A and HLA-B alleles were reportedly predicted accurately. Association of a missense DCLRE1C variant with TCR beta V- and J-gene trimming was reported in a later analysis.

This CDR3 comprises 14 residues. V lost 11 bases and J lost 5; bases outside the gene matches: 12. Germline V CDR1 and CDR2: SNHLY, FYNNEI. The receptor was derived from a male donor in good health and CMV-seronegative. Sequencing was performed on PBMCs. The V and J genes are TRBV2 and TRBJ1-5; TRBD1 matches 7 bases. The CDR3 sequence is CAVSITGVDQPQHF. Here the CDR3 DNA reads TGTGCCGTGTCTATTACAGGGGTGGATCAGCCCCAGCATTTT. Drawing the rest from reference TRBV2 and TRBJ1-5, the complete variable domain is EPEVTQTPSHQVTQMGQEVILRCVPISNHLYFYWYRQILGQKVEFLVSFYNNEISEKSEIFDDQFSVERPDGSNFTLKIRSTKLEDSAMYFCAVSITGVDQPQHFGDGTRLSIL.